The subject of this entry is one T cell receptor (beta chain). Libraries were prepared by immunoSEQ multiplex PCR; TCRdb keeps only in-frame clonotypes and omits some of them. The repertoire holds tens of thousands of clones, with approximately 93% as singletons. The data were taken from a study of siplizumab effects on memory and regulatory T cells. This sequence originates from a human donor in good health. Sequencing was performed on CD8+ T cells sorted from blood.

The CDR3 protein is CASSFSSGTKYNEQFF. The CDR3 nucleotides are TGTGCCAGCAGCTTTTCTAGCGGGACTAAATACAATGAGCAGTTCTTC. The chain has TRBV7-6 and TRBJ2-1; TRBD2 matches at 9 bases. Per the germline V gene, CDR1 is SGHVS and CDR2 is FNYEAQ. The CDR3 contains 16 residues. V lost 3 bases to trimming and J lost 4 bases; unmatched junction nucleotides: 7. Filled out from reference TRBV7-6 and TRBJ2-1, the complete variable domain reads GAGVSQSPRYKVTKRGQDVALRCDPISGHVSLYWYRQALGQGPEFLTYFNYEAQQDKSGLPNDRFSAERPEGSISTLTIQRTEQRDSAMYRCASSFSSGTKYNEQFFGPGTRLTVL.